These T cell receptor beta chains were read from a single sample in a study of blood T cell repertoires in COVID-19. TCRdb keeps only in-frame clones here, not all; method: immunoSEQ multiplex PCR. Of tens of thousands of clones in the sample, roughly 90% are singletons; the top ten hold 2.5%. Sequenced input: peripheral blood. The receptors derive from a human donor in a cohort sampled during active COVID-19. Both conserved end residues are part of each CDR3.

v_gene,j_gene,CDR3aa
TRBV5-5,TRBJ1-1,CASSPTGGPNTEAFF
TRBV7-6,TRBJ2-3,CASSPNSGGTDTQYF
TRBV4-3,TRBJ1-2,CASSQTGTLTYGYTF
TRBV14,TRBJ2-3,CASSQVALGGPDTQYF
TRBV27,TRBJ2-7,CASSFGPLSYEQYF
TRBV2,TRBJ2-1,CASSDDRDNEQFF
TRBV12-3/TRBV12-4,TRBJ2-1,CASSLQTYNEQFF
TRBV19,TRBJ2-2,CASTASGSTGELFF
TRBV18,TRBJ2-5,CASSPRLAGAGETQYF
TRBV19,TRBJ2-2,CASSQDRVNGELFF
TRBV9,TRBJ1-1,CASSVYQGAKGTEAFF
TRBV18,TRBJ2-6,CASSPRREGSGANVLTF
TRBV6-1,TRBJ1-4,CASSERAGQGGNEKLFF
TRBV4-3,TRBJ2-5,CASSQGLAGAETQYF
TRBV11-3,TRBJ2-5,CASSLASPQTGKATQYF
TRBV18,TRBJ1-1,CASSPVWGGHTEAFF
TRBV6-6,TRBJ1-1,CASRLVGGTEAFF
TRBV9,TRBJ2-1,CASSRTSGSSNEQFF
TRBV9,TRBJ2-2,CASSPRTGLGELFF
TRBV18,TRBJ2-7,CASSPSGQGREQYF
TRBV7-2,TRBJ1-4,CASSLETGVGEKLFF
TRBV5-6,TRBJ2-1,CASSFYGRGSYNEQFF
TRBV5-1,TRBJ1-2,CASSLQGPQYGYTF
TRBV29-1,TRBJ1-1,CSVLGAREAFF
TRBV27,TRBJ1-5,CASSWTGGAQPQHF
TRBV30,TRBJ2-7,CAWRRGPSYEQYF
TRBV29-1,TRBJ2-5,CSVAGTGGLETQYF
TRBV29-1,TRBJ1-2,CSVEGGVDGYTF
TRBV5-1,TRBJ2-7,CASSYGGIPPSNYEQYF
TRBV7-9,TRBJ2-6,CASSLGTGPGANVLTF
TRBV18,TRBJ1-2,CASSPLGAEPYGYTF
TRBV5-1,TRBJ2-7,CASSLGLAGGLYEQYF
TRBV28,TRBJ2-7,CASSFLTSGEQYF
TRBV19,TRBJ2-1,CASRTLAGGPNEQFF
TRBV9,TRBJ2-5,CASSVATGREETQYF
TRBV4-1,TRBJ2-2,CASSPSRGRNTGELFF
TRBV19,TRBJ1-1,CASSVQGAVNTEAFF
TRBV9,TRBJ1-2,CASSPSGQGNYGYTF
TRBV9,TRBJ1-2,CASSAGGGRAYGYTF
TRBV4-3,TRBJ2-3,CASSHYGTGTDTQYF
TRBV19,TRBJ2-2,CASSRTSGGLNTGELFF
TRBV6-6,TRBJ2-3,CASRAGGVENTQYF
TRBV2,TRBJ2-1,CASREGDDEQFF
TRBV9,TRBJ2-5,CASTDGTTRFQYF
TRBV7-2,TRBJ2-7,CASSSGQGASYEQYF
TRBV9,TRBJ1-5,CASSAGVNSNQPQHF
TRBV27,TRBJ2-7,CASRLAGGPYGYEQYF
TRBV2,TRBJ1-1,CAGKREMNTEAFF
TRBV7-8,TRBJ2-1,CASSLVDGGEIEQFF
TRBV10-2,TRBJ1-4,CASSDDRGHTNEKLFF
TRBV6-5,TRBJ2-5,CASSYSRASQETQYF
TRBV6-5,TRBJ1-3,CASQRGSGNTIYF
TRBV5-1,TRBJ2-5,CASRTGQATKGETQYF
TRBV7-2,TRBJ2-2,CASSLVARANTGELFF
TRBV9,TRBJ1-4,CASSVAAIRGHEKLFF
TRBV19,TRBJ1-6,CASSMYRGNSPLHF
TRBV4-3,TRBJ2-1,CASSQEKQFDEQFF
TRBV11-2,TRBJ1-4,CASSFSAGANEKLFF
TRBV4-1,TRBJ2-7,CASSRMGGGAFSSYEQYF
TRBV27,TRBJ1-2,CASSRTSGTGLYGYTF